A selection of T cell receptor beta chains follows, all from one sample in a study of blood T cell repertoires in COVID-19. Method: immunoSEQ multiplex PCR; TCRdb's copy keeps in-frame clones and lacks some. Of about 300,000 clones listed, 70% to 90% are singletons. Material for sequencing was PBMCs or T cells enriched from blood (not recorded which). These receptors were taken from a woman aged 30 to 39 who had recovered from COVID-19. Each CDR3 is given with its conserved first and last residue. A D gene is named only where the DNA matches it firmly. Only some rows state a clone size, as once, few, many or a class for expanded clones.

D,size,length,V,J,DNA,CDR3
TRBD1,-,13,TRBV11-2,TRBJ1-1,TGTGCCAGCAGCGTAACAGGGGGTGGTGAAGCTTTCTTT,CASSVTGGGEAFF
-,few,15,TRBV5-1,TRBJ2-3,TGCGCCAGCAGCTTGCGCGGGGTCAGCACAGATACGCAGTATTTT,CASSLRGVSTDTQYF
TRBD2,-,15,TRBV15,TRBJ2-7,TGTGCCACCAGCAACCCCTCGGGGGGGGCCTACGAGCAGTACTTC,CATSNPSGGAYEQYF
-,once,14,TRBV20-1,TRBJ2-3,TGCAGTGCTAGTGGGACGGGGTACACAGATACGCAGTATTTT,CSASGTGYTDTQYF
TRBD1,-,18,TRBV6-2/TRBV6-3,TRBJ1-3,TGTGCCAGCAGTTTCAAGTATGACAGGGGGCGATCCGGAAACACCATATATTTT,CASSFKYDRGRSGNTIYF
-,-,14,TRBV3-1/TRBV3-2,TRBJ1-2,TGTGCCGGCACCCAGACTTTCCGTGACTATGGCTACACCTTC,CAGTQTFRDYGYTF
TRBD1,-,13,TRBV27,TRBJ1-1,TGTGCCAGCAGTCTATACAGGGGGGAGGTAGCTTTCTTT,CASSLYRGEVAFF
-,-,14,TRBV19,TRBJ1-1,TGTGCCAGTAGCCTGCAGGGTGGCCGAACTGAAGCTTTCTTT,CASSLQGGRTEAFF
TRBD1,-,15,TRBV25-1,TRBJ1-4,TGTGCCAGCAGTGGACAGGGGGGGACTAATGAAAAACTGTTTTTT,CASSGQGGTNEKLFF
-,-,12,TRBV6-2/TRBV6-3,TRBJ1-5,TGTGCCAGCAGTGAGTTCATCTCGCCCCAGCATTTT,CASSEFISPQHF
-,-,16,TRBV5-5,TRBJ1-6,TGTGCCAGCAGCTTGTCGGGAACAGGGATAAATTCACCCCTCCACTTT,CASSLSGTGINSPLHF